This T cell receptor beta chain was captured in a study of shared clonotypes between healthy human individuals. Background on the study: Donor ages ranged 18 to 49 years: a couple of women, three men. Overall study findings and caveats: Sample collection involved blood only; tissue repertoires are likely different. Only a few donors were included, so the genetic and exposure-history diversity represented was limited.

Some clones are missing from TCRdb's copy, which holds only in-frame ones; the method was immunoSEQ multiplex PCR. Counted here are over a million clones, approximately 97% occurring once; the ten biggest clones make up 0.95% to 1.5%. The table lists this clone with a count of one. Its specificity is unknown. Germline V lookup: CDR1 SGHTS, CDR2 YDEGEE. Trimming shortened V by 2 bases and J by 5 bases, and 13 bases separated the two germline ends. The CDR3 is 14 amino acids. The rearrangement uses TRBV5-8 and TRBJ1-2, with D possibly being TRBD1 (5 bases). Sequenced material: naive CD4+ T cells sorted from blood. This sample's subset: CD45RA+ positively selected. The source is a man aged 25-40 years in good health. This CDR3 is CASSLPGLGYGYTF. As DNA, the CDR3 is TGTGCCAGCAGCTTACCGGGACTAGGATATGGCTACACCTTC.